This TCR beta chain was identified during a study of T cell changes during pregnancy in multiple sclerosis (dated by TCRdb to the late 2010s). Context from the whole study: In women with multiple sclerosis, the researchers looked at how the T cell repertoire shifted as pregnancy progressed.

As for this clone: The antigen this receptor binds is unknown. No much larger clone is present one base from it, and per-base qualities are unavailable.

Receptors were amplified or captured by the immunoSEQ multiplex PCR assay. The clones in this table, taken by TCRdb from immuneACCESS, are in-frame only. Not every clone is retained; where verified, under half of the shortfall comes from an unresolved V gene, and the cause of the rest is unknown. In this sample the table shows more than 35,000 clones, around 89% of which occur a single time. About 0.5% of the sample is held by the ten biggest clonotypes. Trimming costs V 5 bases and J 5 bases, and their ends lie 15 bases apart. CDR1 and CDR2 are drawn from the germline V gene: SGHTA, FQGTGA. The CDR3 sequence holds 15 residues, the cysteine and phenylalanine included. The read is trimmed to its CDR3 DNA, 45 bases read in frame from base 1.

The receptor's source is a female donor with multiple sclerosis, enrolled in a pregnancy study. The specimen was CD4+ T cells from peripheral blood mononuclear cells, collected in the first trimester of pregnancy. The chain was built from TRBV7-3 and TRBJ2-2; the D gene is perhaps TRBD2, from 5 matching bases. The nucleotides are TGTGCCAGCAGCCCCGCCGGACCGGGGACCGGGGAGCTGTTTTTT. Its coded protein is CASSPAGPGTGELFF.